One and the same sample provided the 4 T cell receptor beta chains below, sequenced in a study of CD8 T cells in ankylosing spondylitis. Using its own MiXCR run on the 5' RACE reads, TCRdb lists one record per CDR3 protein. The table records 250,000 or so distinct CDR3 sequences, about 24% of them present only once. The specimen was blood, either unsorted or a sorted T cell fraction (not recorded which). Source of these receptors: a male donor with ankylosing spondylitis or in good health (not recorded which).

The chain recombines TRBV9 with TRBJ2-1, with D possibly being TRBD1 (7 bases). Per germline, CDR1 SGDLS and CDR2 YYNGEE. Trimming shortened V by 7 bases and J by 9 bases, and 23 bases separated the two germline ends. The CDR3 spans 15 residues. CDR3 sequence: CASGGGGQAFGEQFF. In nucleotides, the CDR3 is TGTGCCAGCGGAGGGGGCGGGCAAGCCTTCGGTGAGCAGTTCTTC. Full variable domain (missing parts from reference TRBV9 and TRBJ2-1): DSGVTQTPKHLITATGQRVTLRCSPRSGDLSVYWYQQSLDQGLQFLIQYYNGEERAKGNILERFSAQQFPDLHSELNLSSLELGDSALYFCASGGGGQAFGEQFFGPGTRLTVL.

This CDR3 reads CSARTSSGGPYEQYF. The CDR3 DNA is TGCAGTGCTAGAACCTCTAGCGGGGGCCCCTACGAGCAGTACTTC. V usage is TRBV20-1 and J usage is TRBJ2-7; 10 bases are a match to TRBD2. CDR1 is DFQATT and CDR2 is SNEGSKA in the germline V gene (reference sequence). The trim removed 2 bases at V and 2 bases at J, leaving 6 bases unmatched. This CDR3 is built from 15 residues.

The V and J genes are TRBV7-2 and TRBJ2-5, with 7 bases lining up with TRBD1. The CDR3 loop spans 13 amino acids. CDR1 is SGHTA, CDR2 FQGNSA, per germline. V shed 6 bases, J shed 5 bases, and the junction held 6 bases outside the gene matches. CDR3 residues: CASRQGVGETQYF. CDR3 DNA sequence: TGTGCCAGCAGGCAGGGGGTAGGGGAGACCCAGTACTTC. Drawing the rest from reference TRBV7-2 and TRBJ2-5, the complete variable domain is GAGVSQSPSNKVTEKGKDVELRCDPISGHTALYWYRQSLGQGLEFLIYFQGNSAPDKSGLPSDRFSAERTGGSVSTLTIQRTQQEDSAVYLCASRQGVGETQYFGPGTRLLVL.

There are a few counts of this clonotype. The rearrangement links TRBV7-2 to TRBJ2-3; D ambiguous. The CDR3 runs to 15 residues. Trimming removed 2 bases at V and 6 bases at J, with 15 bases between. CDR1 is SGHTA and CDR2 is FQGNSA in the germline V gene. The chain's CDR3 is CASSLSAFPRDTQYF. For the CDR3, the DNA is TGTGCCAGCAGCTTATCAGCATTCCCACGGGATACGCAGTATTTT.